Given below is one T cell receptor beta chain in context. What antigen it recognizes has not been identified. No much larger clonotype is one base removed from it; base qualities were not supplied. Ficoll-Paque density gradient centrifugation was the method used to isolate PBMCs. Sequencing took place on an Illumina NovaSeq 6000. TCRalpha and TCRbeta cDNA libraries were built by 5'RACE with constant-segment primers, adding sample barcodes and unique molecular identifiers. RNA was extracted from every sample with Trizol reagent. Libraries were amplified in two PCR steps, with a second sample barcode and Illumina TruSeq adapters added in the second step. Libraries were sequenced on an Illumina NovaSeq with 2 x 150 bp paired-end reads. Under the source paper's analysis protocol: With migec v1.2.7, reads were demultiplexed and then collapsed into UMI-guided consensus sequences. With mixcr v2.1.11, UMI consensuses were aligned to TRA and TRB V and J templates and assembled into clonotypes. Expanded or contracted clonotypes were those called significant by both edgeR and NoisET, with noise models trained on biological replicates. edgeR calls used a false discovery rate-adjusted p below 0.01 and a log2 fold-change threshold of 1. As an exploratory analysis of dynamics, max-normalized trajectories of the 1000 most abundant clonotypes were examined by PCA with hierarchical clustering. Separately sequenced CD4+ and CD8+ repertoires were used to assign the CD4 or CD8 phenotype of responding clones. TCRdb trimmed public reads at Q25 via fastp, called clones via MiXCR and kept in-frame beta chains. Each entry is one CDR3 protein sequence, shown with its most common DNA and genes. The V and J calls here are based on TCRdb, not the publication. This sample has 210,000 or so distinct CDR3 sequences in its table, and 8% to 11% of those were observed once. The ten largest clonotypes hold approximately 2.8% of the sample.

The entry originates in a study of T-cell memory formation after mild COVID-19 (dated by TCRdb to the early 2020s). Regarding the research as a whole: TCR sequence clusters from the two donors were found to be largely donor specific. T-cell clones expanding and contracting after mild COVID-19 in a couple of donors were tracked by longitudinal TCRalpha and TCRbeta repertoire sequencing. Two young, previously healthy adult volunteers, one female and one male, were included in the cohort.

The paper's findings and limits, for the study overall: The study included only a couple of mild cases, and larger cohorts that include severe cases with pre-infection samples were judged to be necessary. Some responding clones were detected in pre-infection memory, suggesting pre-existing cross-reactive memory T cells joined the SARS-CoV-2 response. Clones contracting from day 15 to 85 had balanced CD4/CD8 phenotypes, while a second wave expanding from day 15 to 37 was biased towards CD4+. Whether the second-wave clones peaking on day 37 were SARS-CoV-2 specific was not confirmed. Contracting CD4+ clones were located mainly in the CM and EM memory subsets, whereas CD8+ clones were found to be enriched in EMRA.

V lost 2 bases and J lost 2 bases; the stretch between them is 13 bases long. Reading from cysteine to phenylalanine, the CDR3 counts 15 amino acids. CDR3 DNA only is kept here, 45 bases in frame from base 1. CDR1 and CDR2 are drawn from the germline V gene: SGHRS, YFSETQ. Sequences were obtained from PBMCs or a T cell subset sorted from them (not recorded which). The TCR originated in a man aged 18 to 30 who had mild COVID-19 (a few samples of this study predate the infection). The sample titles of this study are shuffled in the database, so cell type and time point are left out; the donor was told from shared clones. The chain was built from TRBV5-1 and TRBJ1-1; matching of 6 bases hints at TRBD1 as the D gene. This receptor has the CDR3 CASSLTGQKNTEAFF. Here is the DNA: TGCGCCAGCAGCTTAACAGGGCAAAAAAACACTGAAGCTTTCTTT.